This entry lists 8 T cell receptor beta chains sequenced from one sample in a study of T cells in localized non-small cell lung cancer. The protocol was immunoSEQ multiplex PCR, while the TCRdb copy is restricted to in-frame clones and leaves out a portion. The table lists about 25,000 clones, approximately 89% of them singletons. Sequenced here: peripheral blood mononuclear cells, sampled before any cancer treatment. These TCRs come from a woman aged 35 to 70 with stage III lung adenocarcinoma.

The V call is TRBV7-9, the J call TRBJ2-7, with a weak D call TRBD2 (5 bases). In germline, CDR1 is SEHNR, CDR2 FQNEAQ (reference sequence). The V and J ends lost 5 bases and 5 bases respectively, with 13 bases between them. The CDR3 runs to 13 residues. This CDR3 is CASSRLRENEQYF. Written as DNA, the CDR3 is TGTGCCAGCAGCCGACTAAGGGAGAACGAGCAGTACTTC. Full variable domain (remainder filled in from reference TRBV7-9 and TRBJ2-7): DTGVSQNPRHKITKRGQNVTFRCDPISEHNRLYWYRQTLGQGPEFLTYFQNEAQLEKSRLLSDRFSAERPKGSFSTLEIQRTEQGDSAMYLCASSRLRENEQYFGPGTRLTVT.

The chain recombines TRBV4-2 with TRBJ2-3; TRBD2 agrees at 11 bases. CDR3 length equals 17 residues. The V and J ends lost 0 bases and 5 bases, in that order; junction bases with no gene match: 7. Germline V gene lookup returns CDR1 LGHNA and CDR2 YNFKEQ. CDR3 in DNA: TGTGCCAGCAGCCAAGAACTAGCGGGAGATAGGGGAGATACGCAGTATTTT. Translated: CASSQELAGDRGDTQYF.

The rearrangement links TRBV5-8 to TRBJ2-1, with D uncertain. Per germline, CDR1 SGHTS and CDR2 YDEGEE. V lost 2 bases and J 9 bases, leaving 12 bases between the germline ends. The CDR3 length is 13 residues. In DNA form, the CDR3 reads TGTGCCAGCAGCTTTGTGGGTGAGGTTGAGCAGTTCTTC. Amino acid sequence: CASSFVGEVEQFF.

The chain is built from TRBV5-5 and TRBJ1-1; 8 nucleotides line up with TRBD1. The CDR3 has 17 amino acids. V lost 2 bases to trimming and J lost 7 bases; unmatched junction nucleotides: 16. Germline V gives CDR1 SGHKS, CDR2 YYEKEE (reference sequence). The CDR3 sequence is CASSLRGMGQETFEAFF. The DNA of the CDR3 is TGTGCCAGCAGCTTAAGGGGCATGGGACAGGAGACGTTTGAAGCTTTCTTT. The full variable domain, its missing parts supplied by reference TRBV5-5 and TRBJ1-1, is DAGVTQSPTHLIKTRGQQVTLRCSPISGHKSVSWYQQVLGQGPQFIFQYYEKEERGRGNFPDRFSARQFPNYSSELNVNALLLGDSALYLCASSLRGMGQETFEAFFGQGTRLTVV.

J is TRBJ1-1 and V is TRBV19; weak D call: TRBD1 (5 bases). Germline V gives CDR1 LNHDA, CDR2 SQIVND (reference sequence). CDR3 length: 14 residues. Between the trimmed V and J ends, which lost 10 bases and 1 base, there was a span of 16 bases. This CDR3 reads CATFRGVGNTEAFF. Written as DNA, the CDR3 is TGTGCCACCTTCCGGGGCGTAGGGAACACTGAAGCTTTCTTT.

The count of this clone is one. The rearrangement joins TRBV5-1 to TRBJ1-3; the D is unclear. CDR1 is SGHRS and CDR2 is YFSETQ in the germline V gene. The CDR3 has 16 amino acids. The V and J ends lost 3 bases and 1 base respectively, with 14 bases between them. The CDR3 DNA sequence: TGCGCCAGCAGCTCAGCCCCCGGGAGTTCTGGAAACACCATATATTTT. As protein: CASSSAPGSSGNTIYF.

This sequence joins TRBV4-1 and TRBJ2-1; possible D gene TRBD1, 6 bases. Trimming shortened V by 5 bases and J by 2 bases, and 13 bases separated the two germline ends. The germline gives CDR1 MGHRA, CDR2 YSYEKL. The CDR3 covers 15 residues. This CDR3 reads CASSRGLGTYNEQFF. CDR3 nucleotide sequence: TGCGCCAGCAGCAGGGGGTTGGGGACCTACAATGAGCAGTTCTTC.

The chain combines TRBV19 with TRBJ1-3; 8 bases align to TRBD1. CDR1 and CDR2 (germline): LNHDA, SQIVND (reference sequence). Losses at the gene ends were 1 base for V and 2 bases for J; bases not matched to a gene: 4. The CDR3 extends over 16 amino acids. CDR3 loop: CASSIGTGTTGNTIYF. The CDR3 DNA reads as TGTGCCAGTAGTATAGGGACAGGGACTACTGGAAACACCATATATTTT.